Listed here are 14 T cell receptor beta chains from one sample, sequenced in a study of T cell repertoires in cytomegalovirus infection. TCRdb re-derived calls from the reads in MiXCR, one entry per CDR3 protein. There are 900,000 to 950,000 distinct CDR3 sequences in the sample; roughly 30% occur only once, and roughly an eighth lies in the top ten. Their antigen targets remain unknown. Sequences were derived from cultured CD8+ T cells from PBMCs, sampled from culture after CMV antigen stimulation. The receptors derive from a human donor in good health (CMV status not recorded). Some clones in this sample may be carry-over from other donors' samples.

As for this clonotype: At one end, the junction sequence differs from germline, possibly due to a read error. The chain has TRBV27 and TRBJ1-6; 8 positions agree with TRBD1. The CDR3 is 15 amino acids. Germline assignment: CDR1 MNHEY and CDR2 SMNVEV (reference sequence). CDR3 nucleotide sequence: TGTGCCAGCAGTCCCCGACAGGGGTTCAATTCACCCCTCTACTTT. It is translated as CASSPRQGFNSPLYF.

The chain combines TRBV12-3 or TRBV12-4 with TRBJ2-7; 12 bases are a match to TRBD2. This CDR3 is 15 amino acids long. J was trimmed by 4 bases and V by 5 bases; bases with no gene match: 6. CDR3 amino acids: CASSALGTSGYEQYF. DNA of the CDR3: TGTGCCAGCAGTGCCCTCGGGACTAGCGGGTACGAGCAGTACTTC.

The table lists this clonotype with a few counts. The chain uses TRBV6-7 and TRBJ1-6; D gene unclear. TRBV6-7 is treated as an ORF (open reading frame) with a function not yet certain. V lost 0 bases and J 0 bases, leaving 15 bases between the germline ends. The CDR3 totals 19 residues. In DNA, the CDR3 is TGTGCCAGCAGTTACTCCCAGGAGGGTAAAGGCTCCTATAATTCACCCCTCCACTTT. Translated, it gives CASSYSQEGKGSYNSPLHF.

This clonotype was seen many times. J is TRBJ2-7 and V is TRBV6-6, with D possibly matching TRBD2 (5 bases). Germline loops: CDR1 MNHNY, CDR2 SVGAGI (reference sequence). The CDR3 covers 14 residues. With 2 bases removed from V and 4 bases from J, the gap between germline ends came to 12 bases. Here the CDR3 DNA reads TGTGCCAGCAGTTACCCTTCTCGCGGGTACGAGCAGTACTTC. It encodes CASSYPSRGYEQYF.

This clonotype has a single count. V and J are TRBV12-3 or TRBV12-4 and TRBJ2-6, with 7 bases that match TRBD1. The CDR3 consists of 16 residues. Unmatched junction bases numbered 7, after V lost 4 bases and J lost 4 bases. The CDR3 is CASSSPTGAGANVLTF. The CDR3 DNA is TGTGCCAGCAGTTCGCCTACAGGGGCGGGGGCCAACGTCCTGACTTTC.

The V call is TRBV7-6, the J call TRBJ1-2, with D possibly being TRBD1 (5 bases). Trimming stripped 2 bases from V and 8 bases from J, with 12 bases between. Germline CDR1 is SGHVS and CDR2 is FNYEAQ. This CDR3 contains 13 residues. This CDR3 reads CASSLSGQQGYTF. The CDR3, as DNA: TGTGCCAGCAGCTTATCCGGACAACAAGGCTACACCTTC. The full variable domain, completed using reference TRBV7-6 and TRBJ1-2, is GAGVSQSPRYKVTKRGQDVALRCDPISGHVSLYWYRQALGQGPEFLTYFNYEAQQDKSGLPNDRFSAERPEGSISTLTIQRTEQRDSAMYRCASSLSGQQGYTFGSGTRLTVV.

The DNA of the CDR3 is TGTGCCAGCAGCGGAGTAGAGGATGAGCAGTTCTTC. It yields the protein CASSGVEDEQFF. The J gene is TRBJ2-1, the V gene TRBV11-3; D is unclear. Deletions cut 5 bases from V and 8 bases from J, with 10 bases between. The germline CDR1 and CDR2 sequences are SGHNT and YENEEA. The CDR3 is 12 residues long.

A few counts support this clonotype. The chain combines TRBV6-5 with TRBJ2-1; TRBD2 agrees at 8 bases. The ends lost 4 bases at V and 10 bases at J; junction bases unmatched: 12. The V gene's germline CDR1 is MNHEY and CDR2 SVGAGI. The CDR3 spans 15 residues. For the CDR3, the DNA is TGTGCCAGCAGTTTGGATGCGGGGGGATTCCGCGAGCAGTTCTTC. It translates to CASSLDAGGFREQFF.

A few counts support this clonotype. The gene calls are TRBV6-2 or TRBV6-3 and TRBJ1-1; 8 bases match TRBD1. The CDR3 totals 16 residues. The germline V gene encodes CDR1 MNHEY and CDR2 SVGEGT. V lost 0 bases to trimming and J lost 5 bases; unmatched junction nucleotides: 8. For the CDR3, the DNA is TGTGCCAGCAGTTACTCGATAAACAGGGGGGTGACTGAAGCTTTCTTT. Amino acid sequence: CASSYSINRGVTEAFF.

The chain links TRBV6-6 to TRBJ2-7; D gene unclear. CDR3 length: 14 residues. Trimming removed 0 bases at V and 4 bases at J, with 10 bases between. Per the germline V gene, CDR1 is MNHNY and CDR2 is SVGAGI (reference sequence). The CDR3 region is CASSYSAGSYEQYV. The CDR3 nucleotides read TGTGCCAGCAGTTACTCGGCAGGTTCTTACGAGCAGTACGTC.

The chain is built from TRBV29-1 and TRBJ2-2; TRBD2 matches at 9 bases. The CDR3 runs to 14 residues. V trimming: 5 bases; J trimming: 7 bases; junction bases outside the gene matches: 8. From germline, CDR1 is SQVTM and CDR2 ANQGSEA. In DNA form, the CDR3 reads TGCAGCGTTCTTGCGGGGGGGCCGGGCGGGGAGCTGTTTTTT. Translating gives CSVLAGGPGGELFF.

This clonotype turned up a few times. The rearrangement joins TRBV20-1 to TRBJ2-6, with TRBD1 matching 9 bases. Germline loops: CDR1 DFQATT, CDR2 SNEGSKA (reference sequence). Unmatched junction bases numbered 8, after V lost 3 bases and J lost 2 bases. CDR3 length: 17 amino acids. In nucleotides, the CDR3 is TGCAGTGCTAGGCCGGACAGGGGAGATACTGGGGCCAACGTCCTGACTTTC. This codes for CSARPDRGDTGANVLTF.

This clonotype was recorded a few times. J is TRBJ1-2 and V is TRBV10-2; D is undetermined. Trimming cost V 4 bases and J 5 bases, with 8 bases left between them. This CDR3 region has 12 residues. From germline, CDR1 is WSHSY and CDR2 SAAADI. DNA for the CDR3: TGCGCCAGCAGTGCTGAATTGTATGGCTACACCTTC. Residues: CASSAELYGYTF.

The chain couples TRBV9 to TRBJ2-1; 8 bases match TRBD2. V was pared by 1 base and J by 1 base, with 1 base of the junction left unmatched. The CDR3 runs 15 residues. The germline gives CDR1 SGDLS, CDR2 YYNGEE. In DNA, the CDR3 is TGTGCCAGCAGCGTACAGCGGGGGTCCTACAATGAGCAGTTCTTC. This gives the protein CASSVQRGSYNEQFF.